Listed here is a single TCR beta chain. The germline CDR1 and CDR2 sequences are LNHDA and SQIVND (reference sequence). The V and J ends lost 4 bases and 2 bases, in that order; junction bases with no gene match: 7. The CDR3 is 17 amino acids. This record comes from a study of blood T cell repertoires in COVID-19. Across the study: From the United States, Italy and Spain came samples of acute and convalescent COVID-19. Sample material is recorded as cDNA or gDNA derived from T cells, B-cell-depleted T cells, or PBMCs.

Per the authors' pipeline: Reference gene primer amplification gave estimated nucleated cell counts. Using immunoSEQ multiplex PCR, the repertoire was profiled, and TCRdb retains in-frame clones only, with some absent. D and trimming were read from the DNA, whereas the V and J calls and clone size are those reported in that table. The sample yields fewer than 45,000 clones, 85% to 95% seen once. The chain has TRBV19 and TRBJ2-3; 12 nucleotides line up with TRBD2. This sequence originates from a human donor in a cohort sampled during active COVID-19. The sequenced sample consisted of peripheral blood. CDR3 residues: CASSSRLAGAITDTQYF. CDR3 in DNA: TGTGCCAGTAGTAGTCGACTAGCGGGGGCGATCACAGATACGCAGTATTTT.